This T cell receptor (beta chain) was captured by sequencing in a study of blood T cell repertoires in COVID-19 (TCRdb year 2020). Notes on the research overall: Collaborator samples came from the United States, Italy and Spain and covered acute and convalescent phases of COVID-19. Sample metadata almost always included a de-identified subject ID, COVID-19 status, age in years and sex. The repertoires were made available in a free public database intended to serve as a resource for research on the immune response to SARS-CoV-2. Where available, HLA class I and class II types were taken from metadata supplied by the sample provider and were not determined by assay-based typing. The samples were drawn from the first 160 participants of the ongoing ImmuneRACE study and from 1,254 subjects provided by 6 global collaborators. The dataset comprised deeply sampled blood TCRbeta repertoires from subjects exposed to, actively infected with, or recovered from COVID-19. The prospective study material was composed of cDNA or gDNA derived from T cells, B-cell-depleted T cells, or PBMCs.

TCRbeta CDR3 regions were amplified from genomic DNA using the immunoSEQ Assay, a bias-controlled multiplex PCR. On the authors' methods: Within the assay, amplification of reference gene primers was used to estimate how many nucleated cells each sample contained. To quantify the absolute abundance of each unique TCRbeta CDR3 rearrangement, sequence reads were collapsed and filtered. Productive Simpson clonality was computed per sample as the square root of Simpson's diversity index over productive rearrangements. Here the immuneACCESS table is served through TCRdb, limited to in-frame sequences with V and J called. Missing clones are a known gap in these copies; in checked studies unresolved V genes cover under half, and the rest lacks a known reason. The V and J calls and clone size come from that table; D and trimming were worked out from the DNA. The sample table holds approximately 170,000 clones, of which about 88% were seen once. The ten largest make up 1.1% of the sample.

What the study reported, not specific to this receptor: The quantity of clinical and demographic metadata differed by source and by participant and was supplied without curation.

This clone was recorded once. Its antigen is currently not known. No clone much larger than this one lies a single base away; base qualities are absent. Whole blood was collected in K2EDTA tubes by collaborating institutions according to the institutions' own protocols. For TCRbeta analysis, collaborator samples were shipped as frozen whole blood, as isolated PBMCs, or as DNA extracted from either sample type. Trimming removed 8 bases from V and 2 bases from J; the gene matches leave 11 bases unexplained. According to the germline V gene, CDR1 reads SQVTM and CDR2 reads ANQGSEA. Measured from the cysteine to the phenylalanine, the CDR3 is 16 residues long. This entry keeps only the CDR3 DNA: 48 bases, framed from base 1.

Sequencing was performed on peripheral blood. This chain joins TRBV29-1 to TRBJ2-2, with 10 bases in between that match TRBD1. The TCR was taken from a man aged 30-40 years with acute or convalescent COVID-19. DNA sequence: TGCAGCATAATTACGGGACAGGGGTACAACACCGGGGAGCTGTTTTTT. Translation gives CSIITGQGYNTGELFF.